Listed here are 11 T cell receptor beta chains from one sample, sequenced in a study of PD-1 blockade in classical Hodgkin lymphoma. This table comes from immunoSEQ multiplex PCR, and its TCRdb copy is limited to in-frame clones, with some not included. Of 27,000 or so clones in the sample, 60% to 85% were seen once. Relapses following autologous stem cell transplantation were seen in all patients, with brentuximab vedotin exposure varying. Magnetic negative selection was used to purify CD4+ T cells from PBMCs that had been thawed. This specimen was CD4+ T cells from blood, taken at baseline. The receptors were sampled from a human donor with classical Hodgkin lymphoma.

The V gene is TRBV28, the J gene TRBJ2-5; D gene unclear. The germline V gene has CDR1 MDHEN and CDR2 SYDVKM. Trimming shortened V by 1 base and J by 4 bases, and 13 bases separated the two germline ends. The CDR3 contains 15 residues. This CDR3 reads CASSLYGDYGETQYF. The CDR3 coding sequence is TGTGCCAGCAGTTTATATGGGGATTATGGAGAGACCCAGTACTTC.

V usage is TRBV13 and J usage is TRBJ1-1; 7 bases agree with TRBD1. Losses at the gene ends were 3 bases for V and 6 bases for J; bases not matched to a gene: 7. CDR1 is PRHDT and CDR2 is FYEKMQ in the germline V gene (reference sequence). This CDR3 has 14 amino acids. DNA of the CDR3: TGTGCCAGCAGCTTCGGACAGGTATCGGCTGAAGCTTTCTTT. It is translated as CASSFGQVSAEAFF.

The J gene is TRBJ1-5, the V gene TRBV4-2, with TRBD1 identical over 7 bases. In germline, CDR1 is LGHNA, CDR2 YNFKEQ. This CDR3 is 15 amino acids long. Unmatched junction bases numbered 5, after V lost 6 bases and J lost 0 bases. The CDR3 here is CASSRQGHSNQPQHF. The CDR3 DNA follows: TGTGCCAGCAGTCGACAGGGACATAGCAATCAGCCCCAGCATTTT.

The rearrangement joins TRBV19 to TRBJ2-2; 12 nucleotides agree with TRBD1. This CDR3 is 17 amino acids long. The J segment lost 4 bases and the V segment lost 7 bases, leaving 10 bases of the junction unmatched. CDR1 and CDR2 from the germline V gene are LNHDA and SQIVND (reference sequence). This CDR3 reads CASTLEGTGGSTGELFF. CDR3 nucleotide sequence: TGTGCCAGTACCCTCGAAGGGACAGGGGGCTCCACCGGGGAGCTGTTTTTT.

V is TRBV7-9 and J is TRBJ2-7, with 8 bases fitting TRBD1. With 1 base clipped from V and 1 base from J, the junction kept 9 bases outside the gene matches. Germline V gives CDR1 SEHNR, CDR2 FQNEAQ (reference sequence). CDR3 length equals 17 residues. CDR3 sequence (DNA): TGTGCCAGCAGCTTAGGGCCCAAGGGACAGGAATCCTACGAGCAGTACTTC. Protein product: CASSLGPKGQESYEQYF.

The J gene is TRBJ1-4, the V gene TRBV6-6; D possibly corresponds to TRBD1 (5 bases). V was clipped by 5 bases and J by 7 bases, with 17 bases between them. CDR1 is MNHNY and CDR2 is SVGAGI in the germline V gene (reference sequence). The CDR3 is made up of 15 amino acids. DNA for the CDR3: TGTGCCAGCAGTCGCTCGGGGACCATGGCTGAAAAACTGTTTTTT. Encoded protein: CASSRSGTMAEKLFF.

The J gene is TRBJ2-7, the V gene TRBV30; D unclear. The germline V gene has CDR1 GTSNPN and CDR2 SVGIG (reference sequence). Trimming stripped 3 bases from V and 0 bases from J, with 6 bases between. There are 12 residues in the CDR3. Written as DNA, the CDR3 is TGTGCCTGGAGGTACGGCTCCTACGAGCAGTACTTC. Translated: CAWRYGSYEQYF.

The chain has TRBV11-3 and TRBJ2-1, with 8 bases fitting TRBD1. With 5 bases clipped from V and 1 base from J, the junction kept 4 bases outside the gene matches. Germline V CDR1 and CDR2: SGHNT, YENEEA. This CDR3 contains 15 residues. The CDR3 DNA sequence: TGTGCCAGCAGCCCCCGACAGGGGTCCTACAATGAGCAGTTCTTC. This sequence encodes CASSPRQGSYNEQFF.

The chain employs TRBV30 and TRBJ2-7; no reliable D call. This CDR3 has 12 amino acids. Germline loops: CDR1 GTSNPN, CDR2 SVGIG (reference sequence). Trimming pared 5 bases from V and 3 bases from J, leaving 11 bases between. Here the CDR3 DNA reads TGTGCCTGGGGGGTGGACGGCTACGAGCAGTACTTC. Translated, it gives CAWGVDGYEQYF.

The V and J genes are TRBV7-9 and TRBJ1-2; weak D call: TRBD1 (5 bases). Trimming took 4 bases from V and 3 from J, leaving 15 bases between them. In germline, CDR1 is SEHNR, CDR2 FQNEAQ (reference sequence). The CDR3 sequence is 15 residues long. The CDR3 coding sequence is TGTGCCAGCAGCTCCCCGTTGGGGCGCGACTATGGCTACACCTTC. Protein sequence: CASSSPLGRDYGYTF. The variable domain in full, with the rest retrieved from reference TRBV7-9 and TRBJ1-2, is DTGVSQNPRHKITKRGQNVTFRCDPISEHNRLYWYRQTLGQGPEFLTYFQNEAQLEKSRLLSDRFSAERPKGSFSTLEIQRTEQGDSAMYLCASSSPLGRDYGYTFGSGTRLTVV.

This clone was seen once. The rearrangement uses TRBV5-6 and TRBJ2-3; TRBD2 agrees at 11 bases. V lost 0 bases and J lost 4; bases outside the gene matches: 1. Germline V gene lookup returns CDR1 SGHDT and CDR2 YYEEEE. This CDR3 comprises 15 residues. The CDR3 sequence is CASSLVAGGPDTQYF. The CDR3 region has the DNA TGTGCCAGCAGCTTGGTAGCGGGGGGGCCAGATACGCAGTATTTT.